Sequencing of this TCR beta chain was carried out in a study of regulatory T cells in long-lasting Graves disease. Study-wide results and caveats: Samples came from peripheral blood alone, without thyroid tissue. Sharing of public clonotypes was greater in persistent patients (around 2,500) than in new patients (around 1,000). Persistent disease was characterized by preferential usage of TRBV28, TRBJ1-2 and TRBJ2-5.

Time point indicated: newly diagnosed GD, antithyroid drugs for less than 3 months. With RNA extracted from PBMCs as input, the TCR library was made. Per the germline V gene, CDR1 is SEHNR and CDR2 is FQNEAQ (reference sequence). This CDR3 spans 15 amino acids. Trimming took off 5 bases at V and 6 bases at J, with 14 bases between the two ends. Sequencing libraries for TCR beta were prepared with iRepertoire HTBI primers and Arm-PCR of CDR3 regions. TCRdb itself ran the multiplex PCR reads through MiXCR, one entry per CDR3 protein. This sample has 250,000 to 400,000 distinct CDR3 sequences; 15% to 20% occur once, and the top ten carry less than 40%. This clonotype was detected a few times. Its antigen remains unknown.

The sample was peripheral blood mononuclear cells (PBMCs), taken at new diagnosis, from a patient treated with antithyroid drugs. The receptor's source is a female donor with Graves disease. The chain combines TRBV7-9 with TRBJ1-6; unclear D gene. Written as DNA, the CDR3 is TGTGCCAGCAGCCAGGATCGGGCCTCTAATTCACCCCTCCACTTT. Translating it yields CASSQDRASNSPLHF. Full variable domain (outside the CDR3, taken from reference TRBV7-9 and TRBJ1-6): DTGVSQNPRHKITKRGQNVTFRCDPISEHNRLYWYRQTLGQGPEFLTYFQNEAQLEKSRLLSDRFSAERPKGSFSTLEIQRTEQGDSAMYLCASSQDRASNSPLHFGNGTRLTVT.